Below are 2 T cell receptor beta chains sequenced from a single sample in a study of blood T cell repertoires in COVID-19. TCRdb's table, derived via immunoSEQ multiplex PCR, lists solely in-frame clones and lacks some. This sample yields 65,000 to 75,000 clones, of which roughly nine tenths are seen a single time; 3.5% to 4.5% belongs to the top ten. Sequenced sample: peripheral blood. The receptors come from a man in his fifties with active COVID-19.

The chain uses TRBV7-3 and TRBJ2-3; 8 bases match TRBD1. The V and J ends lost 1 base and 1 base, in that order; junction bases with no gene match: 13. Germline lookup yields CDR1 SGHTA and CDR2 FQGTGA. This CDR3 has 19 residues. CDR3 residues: CASSLIGTGSGFRTDTQYF. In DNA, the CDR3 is TGTGCCAGCAGCTTAATAGGGACAGGCTCCGGGTTTCGCACAGATACGCAGTATTTT.

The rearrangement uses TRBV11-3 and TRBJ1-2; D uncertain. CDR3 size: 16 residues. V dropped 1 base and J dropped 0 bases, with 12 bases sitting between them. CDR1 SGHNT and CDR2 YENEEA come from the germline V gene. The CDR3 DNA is TGTGCCAGCAGCTTAGCGGACGGGAGGACTAACTATGGCTACACCTTC. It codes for CASSLADGRTNYGYTF.